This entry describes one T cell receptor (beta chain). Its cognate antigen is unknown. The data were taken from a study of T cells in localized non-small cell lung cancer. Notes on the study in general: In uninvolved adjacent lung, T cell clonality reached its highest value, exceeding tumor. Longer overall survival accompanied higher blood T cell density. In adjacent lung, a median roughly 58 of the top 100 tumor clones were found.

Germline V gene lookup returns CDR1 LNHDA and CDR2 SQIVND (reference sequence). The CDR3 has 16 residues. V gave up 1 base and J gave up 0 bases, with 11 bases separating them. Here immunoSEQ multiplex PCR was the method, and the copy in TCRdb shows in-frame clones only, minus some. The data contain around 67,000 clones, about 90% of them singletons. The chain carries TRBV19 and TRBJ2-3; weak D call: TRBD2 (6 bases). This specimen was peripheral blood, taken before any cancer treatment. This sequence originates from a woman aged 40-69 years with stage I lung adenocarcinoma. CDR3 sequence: CASSIGRGTSTDTQYF. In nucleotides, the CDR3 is TGTGCCAGTAGTATAGGGCGGGGCACTAGCACAGATACGCAGTATTTT.